These 10 T cell receptor beta chains were all obtained from the same sample, sequenced in a study of regulatory T cells in long-lasting Graves disease. Documented time point: newly diagnosed GD, antithyroid drugs for less than 3 months. Extracted RNA from PBMCs served as the source of the TCR library. To make TCR beta libraries, researchers used iRepertoire HTBI primers and Arm-PCR of CDR3 regions. Via MiXCR, TCRdb re-called the multiplex PCR reads, giving one row per CDR3 protein. This table holds 510,000 or so distinct CDR3 sequences, approximately 12% found once. The sample was also reused in another study, on T cells in Graves' hyperthyroidism and ophthalmopathy.

The starting material was peripheral blood mononuclear cells (PBMCs), obtained at new diagnosis, from a patient treated with antithyroid drugs. Every receptor here comes from a woman under 40 with Graves disease.

With regard to this clonotype: A much larger clone lies one base from this, so it may be a read error. The chain links TRBV11-2 to TRBJ2-2, with 11 bases identical to TRBD2. The germline V gene has CDR1 SGHAT and CDR2 FQNNGV. The CDR3 sequence is 15 residues long. The CDR3 DNA is TGTGTCAGCAGACTAGCGGGAAGGCGAACCGGGGAGCTGTTTTTT. Encoded protein: CVSRLAGRRTGELFF.

This clonotype appeared many times. The rearrangement uses TRBV29-1 and TRBJ2-1, with 9 bases that match TRBD2. Germline V CDR1 and CDR2: SQVTM, ANQGSEA. Losses at the gene ends were 7 bases for V and 5 bases for J; bases not matched to a gene: 6. The CDR3 contains 13 residues. As DNA, the CDR3 is TGCAGCGCCCGACTAGCGGCTCACAATGAGCAGTTCTTC. Translated: CSARLAAHNEQFF.

This clonotype was seen at least ten times. This chain joins TRBV12-3 or TRBV12-4 and TRBJ2-3; D gene ambiguous. The CDR3 has 13 amino acids. Deletions cut 8 bases from V and 4 bases from J, with 13 bases between. CDR3 residues: CASQYRVPDTQYF. The CDR3 DNA follows: TGTGCCAGCCAATATCGGGTTCCAGATACGCAGTATTTT.

This clonotype was picked up many times. The chain combines TRBV20-1 with TRBJ2-5, with 12 bases that match TRBD2. J gave up 5 bases and V 3 bases, and 7 bases lay outside the gene matches. The CDR3 has 15 residues. CDR1 is DFQATT and CDR2 is SNEGSKA in the germline V gene (reference sequence). The CDR3 nucleotides read TGCAGTGCTAGCCCTAGCGGGAGGGCCGGGGAGACCCAGTACTTC. It yields the protein CSASPSGRAGETQYF.

At least ten counts were recorded for this clonotype. This chain connects TRBV2 to TRBJ1-1; D is perhaps TRBD1 (6 bases). Trimming removed 4 bases from V and 5 bases from J, with 14 bases in between. Germline CDR1 is SNHLY and CDR2 is FYNNEI. This CDR3 has 14 residues. The CDR3 nucleotides read TGTGCCAGCAGTGGACGGGGGGCTTGGACTGAAGCTTTCTTT. This codes for CASSGRGAWTEAFF.

This clonotype has only a few counts. The chain links TRBV30 to TRBJ1-1; D is possibly TRBD1 (6 bases). The CDR3 extends over 15 amino acids. Deletions cut 0 bases from V and 3 bases from J, with 14 bases between. Germline CDR1 and CDR2: GTSNPN and SVGIG (reference sequence). The CDR3 coding sequence is TGTGCCTGGAGTGTATGGGCAGGGGTAGACACTGAAGCTTTCTTT. Translated, it gives CAWSVWAGVDTEAFF. The full variable domain, completed using reference TRBV30 and TRBJ1-1, is SQTIHQWPATLVQPVGSPLSLECTVEGTSNPNLYWYRQAAGRGLQLLFYSVGIGQISSEVPQNLSASRPQDRQFILSSKKLLLSDSGFYLCAWSVWAGVDTEAFFGQGTRLTVV.

The table lists this clonotype with many counts. This chain uses TRBV6-5 with TRBJ2-1; TRBD2 aligns across 11 bases. The J segment lost 5 bases and the V segment lost 2 bases, leaving 8 bases of the junction unmatched. Germline CDR1 reads MNHEY; CDR2 reads SVGAGI. This CDR3 comprises 17 residues. The CDR3 here is CASSYESSGRTNNEQFF. CDR3 coding DNA: TGTGCCAGCAGTTACGAGTCTAGCGGGAGGACAAACAATGAGCAGTTCTTC.

This clonotype was detected ten times or more. The chain employs TRBV7-9 and TRBJ2-1; 11 bases fit TRBD2. V gave up 3 bases and J gave up 4 bases; unmatched junction bases: 11. The CDR3 sequence is 18 residues long. Germline V gives CDR1 SEHNR, CDR2 FQNEAQ (reference sequence). CDR3 coding DNA: TGTGCCAGCAGCTTCGGGGTAGCGGGAGGGCCCGGTTACAATGAGCAGTTCTTC. Translated: CASSFGVAGGPGYNEQFF.

This clonotype was seen ten or more times. The chain couples TRBV12-3 or TRBV12-4 to TRBJ1-1; unclear D gene. This CDR3 region has 11 residues. Trimming removed 7 bases at V and 1 base at J, with 4 bases between. The CDR3, as DNA: TGTGCCAGCACTCAGAACACTGAAGCTTTCTTT. The encoded protein is CASTQNTEAFF.

This clonotype was detected ten times or more. V gene TRBV2 combines with J gene TRBJ2-7, with 8 bases lining up with TRBD2. The CDR3 sequence is 15 residues long. Germline assignment: CDR1 SNHLY and CDR2 FYNNEI. V lost 7 bases to trimming and J lost 1 base; unmatched junction nucleotides: 9. This CDR3 is CASKGAGAGSYEQYF. The DNA for the CDR3 is TGTGCCAGCAAGGGAGCGGGAGCAGGGTCCTACGAGCAGTACTTC.